A selection of T cell receptor beta chains follows, all from one sample in a study of blood T cell repertoires in COVID-19. Clones were read by immunoSEQ multiplex PCR, and TCRdb kept only the in-frame ones, dropping some. The sample lists around 270,000 clones; 84% were seen once. Specimen: peripheral blood. The receptors here all came from a woman aged 40 to 50 who had recovered from COVID-19. Both conserved end residues are part of each CDR3. A D gene is named only where the DNA matches it firmly. Clone size is stated in some rows and not others, as once, few, many or a class when expanded.

j_call d_call v_call clone_size cdr3_nt cdr3_aa
TRBJ1-3 - TRBV18 once TGTGCCAGCTCAACCCATATTGAGCTTGGAAACACCATATATTTT CASSTHIELGNTIYF
TRBJ2-2 TRBD2 TRBV5-1 - TGCGCCAGCAGCTTCTCTAGCGGAAACACCGGGGAGCTGTTTTTT CASSFSSGNTGELFF
TRBJ2-7 - TRBV30 - TGTGCCTGGGGAGTGAGCTACGAGCAGTACTTC CAWGVSYEQYF
TRBJ2-7 - TRBV4-2 - TGTGCCAGCAGCCAAGGACCTAGCGCCGCCTACGAGCAGTACTTC CASSQGPSAAYEQYF
TRBJ2-7 - TRBV11-2 once TGTGCCAGCAGCTTAGGATCCGGGAGAGCCTACGAGCAGTACTTC CASSLGSGRAYEQYF
TRBJ2-3 TRBD1 TRBV7-3 - TGTGCCAGCAGCTTAATGGGGACAGGCGGAGATACGCAGTATTTT CASSLMGTGGDTQYF
TRBJ2-5 - TRBV29-1 - TGCAGCGTTGATAGGCGGGAGACCCAGTACTTC CSVDRRETQYF
TRBJ1-5 - TRBV19 many TGTGCCAGTATGGACGGGGGTAATCAGCCCCAGCATTTT CASMDGGNQPQHF
TRBJ2-1 - TRBV6-6 once TGTGCCAGCAGTCCCAACGAGCGGAGCTCCTACAATGAGCAGTTCTTC CASSPNERSSYNEQFF
TRBJ2-1 TRBD2 TRBV9 few TGTGCCAGCAGCGTAGCTCCGGGAGGGTTTGAGGCGTACAATGAGCAGTTCTTC CASSVAPGGFEAYNEQFF
TRBJ1-1 - TRBV3-1/TRBV3-2 - TGTGCCAGCAGCCATAGATCTCGGTTTGCTTTCTTT CASSHRSRFAFF
TRBJ2-7 - TRBV2 - TGTGCCAGCAAGGCAGGCCCCTACGAGCAGTACTTC CASKAGPYEQYF
TRBJ2-2 - TRBV5-1 - TGCGCCAGCAGCTTGCGGACAGACTCCACCGGGGAGCTGTTTTTT CASSLRTDSTGELFF
TRBJ2-5 TRBD2 TRBV28 - TGTGCCAGCAGTTTATGGGGTAGCGGGGGGTTGCAAGAGACCCAGTACTTC CASSLWGSGGLQETQYF
TRBJ2-5 - TRBV7-6 - TGTGCCAGCAGCCCCCGCCCTGGGACTTACCAAGAGACCCAGTACTTC CASSPRPGTYQETQYF
TRBJ1-6 TRBD1 TRBV5-6 - TGTGCCAGCAGCTGGGGACAGGCGGGTTCACCCCTCCACTTT CASSWGQAGSPLHF
TRBJ2-1 TRBD2 TRBV10-1 - TGCGCCAGCAGTTCGCGGACTAGCGGCAACAATGAGCAGTTCTTC CASSSRTSGNNEQFF
TRBJ2-4 - TRBV5-5 - TGTGCCAGCACCGTCTGGGGGGAACCAAACATTCAGTACTTC CASTVWGEPNIQYF
TRBJ1-3 - TRBV7-2 - TGTGCCAGCAGCTCGGGGGTAAACACCATATATTTT CASSSGVNTIYF
TRBJ2-7 TRBD1 TRBV11-2 - TGTGCCAGCAGCTTAGGGGGACAGGGCTACGAGCAGTACTTC CASSLGGQGYEQYF
TRBJ2-2 - TRBV2 - TGTGCCAGCGGAGAGTGGGCAGGGGAAACCGGGGAGCTGTTTTTT CASGEWAGETGELFF
TRBJ1-3 TRBD1 TRBV12-3/TRBV12-4 - TGTGCCAGCAGTTCGACAGGGACCTCATATTTT CASSSTGTSYF
TRBJ2-3 - TRBV12-3/TRBV12-4 - TGTGCCAGCAGAGTAACAAGCACAGATACGCAGTATTTT CASRVTSTDTQYF
TRBJ2-7 TRBD1 TRBV6-6 - TGTGCCAGCAGGGGACAGAACTCCTACGAGCAGTACTTC CASRGQNSYEQYF
TRBJ1-5 - TRBV7-2 - TGTGCCAGCAGCTTAGTAAGCTCCCAGCCCCAGCATTTT CASSLVSSQPQHF
TRBJ2-1 - TRBV2 - TGTGCCAGCAGGGGGACTTACGCCTCCAATGAGCAGTTCTTC CASRGTYASNEQFF
TRBJ1-1 TRBD1 TRBV28 - TGTGCCAGCAGTTTCCTGGGACAGGTGAGAACTGAAGCTTTCTTT CASSFLGQVRTEAFF
TRBJ2-3 - TRBV7-9 - TGTGCCAGCAGCTTAGCCGTGGGGGGACTCCTCGACTATACGCAGTATTTT CASSLAVGGLLDYTQYF
TRBJ1-2 - TRBV2 - TGTGCCAGCAGGGAAGACAGCTATGGCTACACCTTC CASREDSYGYTF
TRBJ2-2 TRBD1 TRBV5-1 - TGCGCCAGCAGCAGCCACCAGGGGGAGAGGAACACCGGGGAGCTGTTTTTT CASSSHQGERNTGELFF
TRBJ2-2 TRBD1 TRBV27 - TGTGCCAGCAGTTCCGGGACAGCTCACACCGGGGAGCTGTTTTTT CASSSGTAHTGELFF
TRBJ2-6 TRBD1 TRBV29-1 - TGCAGCGTTGACACAGGACAGGCTTACTCTGGGGCCAACGTCCTGACTTTC CSVDTGQAYSGANVLTF
TRBJ1-2 TRBD1 TRBV2 - TGTGCCAGCAGGGTCGCCGGGACAGGGATTGGCTACACCTTC CASRVAGTGIGYTF
TRBJ1-6 TRBD1 TRBV28 - TGTGCCAGCAGTCTCAGGGGGCATAATTCACCCCTCCACTTT CASSLRGHNSPLHF
TRBJ2-5 - TRBV9 - TGTGCCAGCAGCGGCGGACAGAAACAAGAGACCCAGTACTTC CASSGGQKQETQYF
TRBJ1-2 - TRBV30 once TGTGCCTCCGTAACTGGAGCCAGCATACCCATAGGCTATGGCTACACCTTC CASVTGASIPIGYGYTF
TRBJ1-1 - TRBV7-9 - TGTGCCAGCAGCCCCCACCCTCAGGGAGGGAACACTGAAGCTTTCTTT CASSPHPQGGNTEAFF
TRBJ1-1 - TRBV30 - TGTGCCTGGAGTGTTAGCCCCCGAGGGGGAGCTTTCTTT CAWSVSPRGGAFF
TRBJ1-1 TRBD1 TRBV11-2 - TGTGCCAGCAGCCGACAGGGGCCAGGTCACACTGAAGCTTTCTTT CASSRQGPGHTEAFF
TRBJ2-7 - TRBV7-9 - TGTGCCAGCAGCCCTCCTACAGGGTCTTTCTACGAGCAGTACTTC CASSPPTGSFYEQYF
TRBJ1-5 - TRBV30 - TGTGCCTGGAGTCTGACAGGCAATCAGCCCCAGCATTTT CAWSLTGNQPQHF
TRBJ1-1 - TRBV4-1 - TGCGCCAGCAGCCAAGATCGGGAGAACACTGAAGCTTTCTTT CASSQDRENTEAFF
TRBJ1-5 - TRBV20-1 - TGCAGTGCTAGTGGAGGGTCCCAGCCCCAGCATTTT CSASGGSQPQHF
TRBJ2-1 - TRBV11-1 - TGTGCCAGCACCGACCACAGGTTGAGGTACACGAATGAGCAGTTCTTC CASTDHRLRYTNEQFF
TRBJ1-5 TRBD1 TRBV7-9 - TGTGCCAGCAGCAAAACGGGACAGACGCGCAATCAGCCCCAGCATTTT CASSKTGQTRNQPQHF
TRBJ2-3 TRBD2 TRBV28 - TGTGCCAGTTCTATGTGGCGGGGGGCCGATACTAGCACAGATACGCAGTATTTT CASSMWRGADTSTDTQYF
TRBJ2-7 TRBD1 TRBV5-6 once TGTGCCAGCAGCTTGAAGGGACAGGCTTCCTACGAGCAGTACTTC CASSLKGQASYEQYF
TRBJ1-1 TRBD1 TRBV28 - TGTGCCAGCAGAACCGGGACAGAGAACACTGAAGCTTTCTTT CASRTGTENTEAFF
TRBJ1-3 - TRBV29-1 many TGCAGCGTTGCAACACGCCTAAGCGGGGGCGATTCGGGAAACACCATATATTTT CSVATRLSGGDSGNTIYF
TRBJ1-4 TRBD1 TRBV28 once TGTGCCAGCAGTTCACGGGGACAGAATAATGAAAAACTGTTTTTT CASSSRGQNNEKLFF
TRBJ2-3 TRBD1 TRBV5-1 - TGCGCCAGCAGGGAGACAGGGGATACGCAGTATTTT CASRETGDTQYF
TRBJ1-4 - TRBV6-5 - TGTGCCAGCCTGGGCCGGGGAGCGTCTAATGAAAAACTGTTTTTT CASLGRGASNEKLFF
TRBJ1-3 - TRBV19 - TGTGCCAGTAGACCCGACAGGAGCTCTGGAAACACCATATATTTT CASRPDRSSGNTIYF